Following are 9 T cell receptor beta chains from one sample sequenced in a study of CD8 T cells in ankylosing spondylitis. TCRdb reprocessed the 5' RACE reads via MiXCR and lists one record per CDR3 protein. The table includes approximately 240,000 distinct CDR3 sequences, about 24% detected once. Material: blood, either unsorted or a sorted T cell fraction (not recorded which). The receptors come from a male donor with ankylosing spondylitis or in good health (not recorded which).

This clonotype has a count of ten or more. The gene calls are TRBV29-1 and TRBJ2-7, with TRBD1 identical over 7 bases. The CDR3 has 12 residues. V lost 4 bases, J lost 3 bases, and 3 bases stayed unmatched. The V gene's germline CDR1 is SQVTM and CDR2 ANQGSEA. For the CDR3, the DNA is TGCAGCGTTGGACAGGGCTTCTACGAGCAGTACTTC. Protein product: CSVGQGFYEQYF.

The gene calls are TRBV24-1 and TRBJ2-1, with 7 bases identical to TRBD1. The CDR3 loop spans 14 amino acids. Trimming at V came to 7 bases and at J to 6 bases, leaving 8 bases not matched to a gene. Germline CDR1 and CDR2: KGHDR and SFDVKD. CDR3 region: CATSEGAVLNEQFF. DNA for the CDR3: TGTGCCACCAGCGAGGGGGCAGTTCTCAATGAGCAGTTCTTC.

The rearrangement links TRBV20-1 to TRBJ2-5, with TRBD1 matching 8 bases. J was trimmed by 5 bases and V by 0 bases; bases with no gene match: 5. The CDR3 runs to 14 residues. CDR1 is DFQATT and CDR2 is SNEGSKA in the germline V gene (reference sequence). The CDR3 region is CSARDNRGKETQYF. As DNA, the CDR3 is TGCAGTGCTAGAGATAACAGGGGGAAGGAGACCCAGTACTTC.

CDR3 nucleotide sequence: TGTGCCAGCAGTCCACAGGGGGCAGGACCTCAATACGAGCAGTACTTC. This translates into CASSPQGAGPQYEQYF. The chain joins TRBV6-5 to TRBJ2-7; TRBD1 matches at 9 bases. V shed 5 bases, J shed 4 bases, and the junction held 12 bases outside the gene matches. Per germline, CDR1 MNHEY and CDR2 SVGAGI. This CDR3 spans 16 amino acids.

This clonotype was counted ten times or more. This CDR3 is CSATRDRASYEQYF. The DNA of the CDR3 is TGCAGTGCTACGAGGGACAGGGCCAGCTACGAGCAGTACTTC. V usage is TRBV20-1 and J usage is TRBJ2-7; 9 positions match TRBD1. The junction had 7 bases not matched to a gene; V was cut back by 4 bases and J by 3 bases. The CDR3 length is 14 residues. The germline gives CDR1 DFQATT, CDR2 SNEGSKA (reference sequence).

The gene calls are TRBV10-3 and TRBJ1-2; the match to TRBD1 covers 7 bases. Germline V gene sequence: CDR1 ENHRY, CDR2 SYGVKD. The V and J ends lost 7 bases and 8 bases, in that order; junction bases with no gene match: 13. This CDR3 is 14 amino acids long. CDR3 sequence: CAITPTDRDGGYTF. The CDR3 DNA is TGTGCCATCACCCCAACCGACAGGGATGGCGGCTACACCTTC.

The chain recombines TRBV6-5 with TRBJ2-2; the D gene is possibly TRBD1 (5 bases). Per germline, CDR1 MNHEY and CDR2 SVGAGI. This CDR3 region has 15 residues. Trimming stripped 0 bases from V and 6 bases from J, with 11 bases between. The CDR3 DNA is TGTGCCAGCAGTTACTCTGGCAGGGTAGCCGGGGAGCTGTTTTTT. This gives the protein CASSYSGRVAGELFF.

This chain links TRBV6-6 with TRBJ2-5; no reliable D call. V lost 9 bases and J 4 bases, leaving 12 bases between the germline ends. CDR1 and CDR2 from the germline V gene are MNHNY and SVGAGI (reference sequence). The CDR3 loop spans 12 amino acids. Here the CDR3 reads CASRPLGETQYF. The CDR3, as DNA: TGTGCCAGTAGGCCCCTGGGAGAGACCCAGTACTTC.

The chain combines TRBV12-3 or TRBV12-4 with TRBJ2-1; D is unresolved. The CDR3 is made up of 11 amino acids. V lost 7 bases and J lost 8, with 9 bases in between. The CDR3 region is CASTDGDEQFF. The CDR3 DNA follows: TGTGCCAGCACTGACGGCGATGAGCAGTTCTTC.